These T cell receptor beta chains were read from a single sample in a study of blood T cell repertoires in COVID-19. The repertoire was sequenced with immunoSEQ multiplex PCR; TCRdb's copy has only in-frame clones and lacks some. This table has about 76,000 clones, 85% appearing once. The material sequenced was peripheral blood. The receptors were sampled from a man in his sixties with COVID-19, enrolled during active disease. Each CDR3 is given with its conserved first and last residue. D genes are given only for firm matches. Not all rows give a size; the values are once, few, many and, for expanded clones, a class.

>TRBV5-5|TRBJ2-3|TRBD2|14|-
CASSFLAGGDTQYF
TGTGCCAGCAGCTTTCTAGCGGGAGGGGATACGCAGTATTTT
>TRBV7-3|TRBJ2-3|-|18|-
CASSPHSTSRGSTDTQYF
TGTGCCAGCAGCCCTCACAGTACTAGCCGGGGTAGCACAGATACGCAGTATTTT
>TRBV10-3|TRBJ2-5|-|14|-
CAISESTEQETQYF
TGTGCCATCAGTGAATCTACAGAGCAAGAGACCCAGTACTTC
>TRBV4-2|TRBJ1-4|-|16|-
CASSQGQQATNEKLFF
TGTGCCAGCAGCCAAGGACAGCAAGCAACTAATGAAAAACTGTTTTTT
>TRBV7-9|TRBJ2-7|-|15|-
CASSLSVQIAYEQYF
TGTGCCAGCAGCCTAAGTGTACAGATAGCCTACGAGCAGTACTTC
>TRBV18|TRBJ1-2|TRBD1|15|-
CASSRGTDMNYGYTF
TGTGCCAGCTCACGCGGGACAGATATGAACTATGGCTACACCTTC
>TRBV29-1|TRBJ1-1|-|13|once
CSVTERMNTEAFF
TGCAGCGTCACAGAAAGAATGAACACTGAAGCTTTCTTT
>TRBV3-1/TRBV3-2|TRBJ2-5|-|15|-
CASSPTGLAKETQYF
TGTGCCAGCAGCCCCACAGGGTTAGCTAAAGAGACCCAGTACTTC
>TRBV20-1|TRBJ2-1|TRBD2|16|-
CSASSSSGGAGNEQFF
TGCAGTGCTAGTTCTTCTAGCGGGGGGGCGGGTAATGAGCAGTTCTTC
>TRBV28|TRBJ1-4|TRBD1|14|-
CASSLLTGNEKLFF
TGTGCCAGCAGTTTATTGACAGGGAATGAAAAACTGTTTTTT
>TRBV2|TRBJ2-1|-|13|-
CASQSGQGYEQFF
TGTGCCAGTCAATCGGGGCAGGGGTATGAGCAGTTCTTC
>TRBV6-1|TRBJ2-7|-|16|-
CASSEALQGNSYEQYF
TGTGCCAGCAGTGAAGCGCTTCAGGGTAATAGCTACGAGCAGTACTTC
>TRBV5-1|TRBJ2-2|TRBD1|19|-
CASSLPKDRGQANTGELFF
TGCGCCAGCAGCTTACCGAAAGACAGGGGGCAAGCGAACACCGGGGAGCTGTTTTTT
>TRBV24-1|TRBJ2-2|-|13|-
CATSVQNTGELFF
TGTGCCACCAGTGTTCAGAACACCGGGGAGCTGTTTTTT
>TRBV6-5|TRBJ1-1|TRBD1|15|-
CASTYSQGVATEAFF
TGTGCCAGCACTTACAGTCAGGGGGTTGCCACTGAAGCTTTCTTT
>TRBV5-4|TRBJ2-5|-|13|-
CASSLVAEETQYF
TGTGCCAGCAGCTTGGTAGCGGAAGAGACCCAGTACTTC
>TRBV2|TRBJ1-1|TRBD1|14|few
CASRMGTGGGEAFF
TGTGCCAGCAGAATGGGGACAGGGGGTGGTGAAGCTTTCTTT
>TRBV18|TRBJ1-5|-|12|-
CASSPPGRPQHF
TGTGCCAGCTCACCCCCCGGTCGGCCCCAGCATTTT
>TRBV14|TRBJ1-1|-|13|-
CASSHYRETEAFF
TGTGCCAGCAGCCACTATAGGGAGACTGAAGCTTTCTTT
>TRBV5-5|TRBJ1-5|-|14|-
CASSVTRGAQPQHF
TGTGCCAGCAGCGTGACCAGGGGAGCTCAGCCCCAGCATTTT
>TRBV7-2|TRBJ2-1|TRBD2|15|-
CASSSASGEYNEQFF
TGTGCCAGCAGCTCTGCTAGCGGGGAATACAATGAGCAGTTCTTC
>TRBV19|TRBJ2-3|TRBD2|18|many
CASSIETGLAGGSDTQYF
TGTGCCAGTAGTATAGAGACCGGACTAGCGGGAGGGTCAGATACGCAGTATTTT
>TRBV1|TRBJ2-7|-|12|-
CTSSQERNEQYF
TGCACCAGCAGCCAAGAGAGAAACGAGCAGTACTTC
>TRBV6-5|TRBJ1-2|TRBD1|14|-
CASGGTAGLLGYTF
TGTGCCAGCGGCGGGACAGCGGGCCTCTTAGGCTACACCTTC
>TRBV10-3|TRBJ1-1|-|16|once
CAISDSRTVWNTEAFF
TGTGCCATCAGTGATAGTCGGACTGTTTGGAACACTGAAGCTTTCTTT
>TRBV9|TRBJ1-3|-|11|-
CASSEGIAIYF
TGTGCCAGCAGCGAGGGGATCGCCATATATTTT
>TRBV11-2|TRBJ2-2|-|14|many
CASSPGHPAGELFF
TGTGCCAGCAGCCCGGGACACCCCGCCGGGGAGCTGTTTTTT
>TRBV2|TRBJ1-5|-|16|-
CASSEQGRASNQPQHF
TGTGCCAGCAGTGAGCAGGGGAGGGCTAGCAATCAGCCCCAGCATTTT
>TRBV7-3|TRBJ1-1|-|13|few
CASSSGANTEAFF
TGTGCCAGCAGCTCTGGGGCGAACACTGAAGCTTTCTTT
>TRBV2|TRBJ1-5|-|13|-
CASMLGGRQPQHF
TGTGCCAGCATGCTGGGAGGGAGGCAGCCCCAGCATTTT
>TRBV7-9|TRBJ1-2|-|15|-
CASSLGTVKTYGYTF
TGTGCCAGCAGCTTAGGGACAGTCAAGACGTATGGCTACACCTTC
>TRBV5-1|TRBJ1-2|-|13|-
CASSLGQSYGYTF
TGCGCCAGCAGCTTGGGACAGAGCTATGGCTACACCTTC
>TRBV19|TRBJ1-1|TRBD1|13|-
CASRDRPNTEAFF
TGTGCCAGTCGGGACAGGCCGAACACTGAAGCTTTCTTT
>TRBV6-5|TRBJ1-5|TRBD1|15|-
CASSRDRGSEEPQHF
TGTGCCAGCAGCCGGGACAGGGGGTCCGAGGAGCCCCAGCATTTT
>TRBV21-1|TRBJ2-1|-|17|-
CASSKELGTEFYNEQFF
TGTGCCAGCAGCAAAGAATTGGGGACAGAGTTTTACAATGAGCAGTTCTTC
>TRBV24-1|TRBJ1-1|TRBD1|16|-
CATSGGTASMNTEAFF
TGTGCCACCAGTGGGGGGACAGCCTCCATGAACACTGAAGCTTTCTTT
>TRBV10-3|TRBJ1-2|-|13|few
CAIYRDMDYGYTF
TGTGCCATCTACAGGGATATGGACTATGGCTACACCTTC
>TRBV6-5|TRBJ2-3|TRBD2|16|-
CASSFLAGGFKDTQYF
TGTGCCAGCAGTTTTCTAGCGGGGGGGTTCAAAGATACGCAGTATTTT
>TRBV19|TRBJ1-5|TRBD1|14|-
CASSEQGEGQPQHF
TGTGCCAGTAGTGAACAGGGGGAGGGGCAGCCCCAGCATTTT
>TRBV2|TRBJ2-3|-|14|-
CASSESGSTDTQYF
TGTGCCAGCAGTGAAAGCGGGAGCACAGATACGCAGTATTTT
>TRBV5-1|TRBJ2-1|TRBD2|14|-
CASSFGLADNEQFF
TGCGCCAGCAGCTTTGGACTAGCCGACAATGAGCAGTTCTTC
>TRBV6-4|TRBJ1-1|-|14|few
CASSDSNRNTEAFF
TGTGCCAGCAGTGACTCAAACAGGAACACTGAAGCTTTCTTT